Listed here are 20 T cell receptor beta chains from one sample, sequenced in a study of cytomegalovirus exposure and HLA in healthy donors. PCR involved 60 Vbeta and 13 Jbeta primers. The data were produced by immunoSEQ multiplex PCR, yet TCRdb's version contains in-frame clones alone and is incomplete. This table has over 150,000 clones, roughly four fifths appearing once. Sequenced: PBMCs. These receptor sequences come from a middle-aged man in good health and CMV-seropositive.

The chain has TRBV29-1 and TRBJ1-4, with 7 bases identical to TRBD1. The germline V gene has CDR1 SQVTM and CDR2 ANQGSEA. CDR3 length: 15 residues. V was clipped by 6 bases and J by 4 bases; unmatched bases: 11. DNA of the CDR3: TGCAGCGTGGAGACAGGGAGAGGAAGTAATGAAAAACTGTTTTTT. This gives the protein CSVETGRGSNEKLFF.

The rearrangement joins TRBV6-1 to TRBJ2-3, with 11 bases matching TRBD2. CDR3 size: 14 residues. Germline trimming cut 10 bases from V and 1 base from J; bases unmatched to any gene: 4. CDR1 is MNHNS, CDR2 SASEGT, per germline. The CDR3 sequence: CATMTSGGTDTQYF. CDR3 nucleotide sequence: TGTGCCACCATGACTAGCGGGGGCACAGATACGCAGTATTTT.

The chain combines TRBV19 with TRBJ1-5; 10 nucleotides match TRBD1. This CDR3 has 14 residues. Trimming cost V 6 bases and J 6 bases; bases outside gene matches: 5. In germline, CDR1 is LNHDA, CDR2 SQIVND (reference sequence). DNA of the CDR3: TGTGCCAGTAGGCCGGGACAGGGGATTCAGCCCCAGCATTTT. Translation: CASRPGQGIQPQHF.

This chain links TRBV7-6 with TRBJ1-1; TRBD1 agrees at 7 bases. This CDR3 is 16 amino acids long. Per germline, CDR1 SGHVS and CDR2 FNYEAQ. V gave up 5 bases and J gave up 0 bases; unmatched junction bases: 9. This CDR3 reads CASSPRAGGLNTEAFF. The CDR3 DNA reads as TGTGCCAGCAGCCCCCGGGCAGGGGGATTGAACACTGAAGCTTTCTTT. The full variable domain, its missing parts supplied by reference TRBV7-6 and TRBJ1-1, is GAGVSQSPRYKVTKRGQDVALRCDPISGHVSLYWYRQALGQGPEFLTYFNYEAQQDKSGLPNDRFSAERPEGSISTLTIQRTEQRDSAMYRCASSPRAGGLNTEAFFGQGTRLTVV.

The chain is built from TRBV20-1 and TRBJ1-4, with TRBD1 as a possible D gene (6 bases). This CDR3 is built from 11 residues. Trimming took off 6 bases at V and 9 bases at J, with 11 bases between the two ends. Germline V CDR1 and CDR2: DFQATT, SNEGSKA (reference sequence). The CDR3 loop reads CSAWTDQKLFF. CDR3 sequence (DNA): TGCAGTGCCTGGACAGATCAAAAACTGTTTTTT.

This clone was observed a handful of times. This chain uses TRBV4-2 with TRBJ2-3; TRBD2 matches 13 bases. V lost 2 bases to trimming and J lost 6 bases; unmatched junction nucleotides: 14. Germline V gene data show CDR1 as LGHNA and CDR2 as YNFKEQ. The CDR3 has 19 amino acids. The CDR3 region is CASSQRGSGLAGAGDTQYF. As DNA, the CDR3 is TGTGCCAGCAGCCAAAGGGGTTCCGGACTAGCGGGAGCAGGGGATACGCAGTATTTT.

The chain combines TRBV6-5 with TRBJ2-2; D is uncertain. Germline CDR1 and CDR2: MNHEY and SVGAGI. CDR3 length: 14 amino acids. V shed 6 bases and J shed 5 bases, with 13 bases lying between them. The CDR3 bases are TGTGCCAGCAGGTCCCAAGCCGGGACCGGGGAGCTGTTTTTT. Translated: CASRSQAGTGELFF.

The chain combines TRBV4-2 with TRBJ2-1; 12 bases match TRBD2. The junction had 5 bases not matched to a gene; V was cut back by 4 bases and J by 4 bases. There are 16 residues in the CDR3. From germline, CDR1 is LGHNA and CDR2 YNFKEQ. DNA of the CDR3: TGTGCCAGCAGCCTGACTAGCGGGGGAATATACAATGAGCAGTTCTTC. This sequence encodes CASSLTSGGIYNEQFF.

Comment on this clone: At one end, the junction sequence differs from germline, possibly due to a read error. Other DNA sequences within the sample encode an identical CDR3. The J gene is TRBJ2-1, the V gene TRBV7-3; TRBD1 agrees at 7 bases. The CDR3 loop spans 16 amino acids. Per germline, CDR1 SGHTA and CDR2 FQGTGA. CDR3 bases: TGCGCCAGCAGCCTCTCGACGGGACAGTACAACAATGAGCAGTTCTTC. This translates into CASSLSTGQYNNEQFF. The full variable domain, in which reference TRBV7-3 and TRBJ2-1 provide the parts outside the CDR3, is GAGVSQTPSNKVTEKGKYVELRCDPISGHTALYWYRQSLGQGPEFLIYFQGTGAADDSGLPNDRFFAVRPEGSVSTLKIQRTERGDSAVYLCASSLSTGQYNNEQFFGPGTRLTVL.

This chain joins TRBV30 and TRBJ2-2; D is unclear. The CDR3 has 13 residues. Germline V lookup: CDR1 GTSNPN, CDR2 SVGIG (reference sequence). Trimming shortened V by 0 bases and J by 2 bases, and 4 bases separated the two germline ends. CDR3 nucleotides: TGTGCCTGGAGTGTTAGAAACACCGGGGAGCTGTTTTTT. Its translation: CAWSVRNTGELFF.

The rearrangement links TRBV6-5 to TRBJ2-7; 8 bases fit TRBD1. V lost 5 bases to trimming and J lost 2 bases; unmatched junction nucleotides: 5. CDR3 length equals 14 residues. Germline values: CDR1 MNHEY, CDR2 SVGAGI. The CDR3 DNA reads TGTGCCAGCAGTCTTGACAGGGGTGCCTACGAGCAGTACTTC. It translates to CASSLDRGAYEQYF.

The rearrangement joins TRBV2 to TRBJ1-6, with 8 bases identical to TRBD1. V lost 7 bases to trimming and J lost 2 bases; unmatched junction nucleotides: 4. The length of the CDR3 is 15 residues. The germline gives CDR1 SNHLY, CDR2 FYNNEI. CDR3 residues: CASTLQGAYNSPLHF. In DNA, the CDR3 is TGTGCCAGCACCCTACAGGGGGCCTATAATTCACCCCTCCACTTT.

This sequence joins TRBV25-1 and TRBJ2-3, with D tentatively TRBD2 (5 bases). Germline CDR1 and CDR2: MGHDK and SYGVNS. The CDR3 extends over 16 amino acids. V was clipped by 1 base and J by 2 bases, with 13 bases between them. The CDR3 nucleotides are TGTGCCAGCAGTGAATCGAGGTTGAGGGACACAGATACGCAGTATTTT. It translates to CASSESRLRDTDTQYF.

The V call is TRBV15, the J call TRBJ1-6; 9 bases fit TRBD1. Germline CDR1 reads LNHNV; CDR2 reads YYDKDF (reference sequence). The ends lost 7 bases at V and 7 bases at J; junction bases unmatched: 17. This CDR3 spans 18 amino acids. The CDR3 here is CATKSVFEGDRVNSPLHF. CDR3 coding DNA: TGTGCCACCAAATCGGTTTTTGAGGGGGACAGGGTAAATTCACCCCTCCACTTT.

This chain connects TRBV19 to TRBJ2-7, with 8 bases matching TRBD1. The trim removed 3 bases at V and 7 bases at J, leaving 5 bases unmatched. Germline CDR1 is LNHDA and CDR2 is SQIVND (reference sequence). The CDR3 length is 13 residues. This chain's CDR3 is CASSIQGAGEQYF. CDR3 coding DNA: TGTGCCAGTAGTATTCAGGGGGCGGGGGAGCAGTACTTC.

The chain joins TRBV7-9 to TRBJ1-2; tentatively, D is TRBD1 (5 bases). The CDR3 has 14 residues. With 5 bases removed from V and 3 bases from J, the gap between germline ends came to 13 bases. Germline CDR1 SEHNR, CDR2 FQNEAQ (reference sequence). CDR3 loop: CASSIGGFHYGYTF. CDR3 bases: TGTGCCAGCAGCATTGGGGGGTTCCACTATGGCTACACCTTC.

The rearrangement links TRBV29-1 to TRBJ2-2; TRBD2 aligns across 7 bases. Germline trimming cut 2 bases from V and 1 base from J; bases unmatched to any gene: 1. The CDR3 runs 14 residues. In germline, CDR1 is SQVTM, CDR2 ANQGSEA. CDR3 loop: CSVEKRENTGELFF. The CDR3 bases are TGCAGCGTTGAAAAGCGGGAGAACACCGGGGAGCTGTTTTTT.

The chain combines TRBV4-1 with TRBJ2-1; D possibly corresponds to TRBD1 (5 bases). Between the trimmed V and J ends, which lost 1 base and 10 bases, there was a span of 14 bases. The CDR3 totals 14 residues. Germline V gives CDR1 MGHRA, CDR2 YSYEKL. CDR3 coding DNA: TGCGCCAGCAGCCAAGGAAAGGGGTCCATCGAGCAGTTCTTC. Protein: CASSQGKGSIEQFF.

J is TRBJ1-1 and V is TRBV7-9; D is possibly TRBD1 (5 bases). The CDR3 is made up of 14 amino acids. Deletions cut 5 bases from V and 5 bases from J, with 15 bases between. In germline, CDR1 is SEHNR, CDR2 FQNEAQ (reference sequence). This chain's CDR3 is CASSKEGPRTEAFF. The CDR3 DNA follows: TGTGCCAGCAGCAAGGAGGGGCCTCGTACTGAAGCTTTCTTT. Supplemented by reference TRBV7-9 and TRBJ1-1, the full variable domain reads DTGVSQNPRHKITKRGQNVTFRCDPISEHNRLYWYRQTLGQGPEFLTYFQNEAQLEKSRLLSDRFSAERPKGSFSTLEIQRTEQGDSAMYLCASSKEGPRTEAFFGQGTRLTVV.

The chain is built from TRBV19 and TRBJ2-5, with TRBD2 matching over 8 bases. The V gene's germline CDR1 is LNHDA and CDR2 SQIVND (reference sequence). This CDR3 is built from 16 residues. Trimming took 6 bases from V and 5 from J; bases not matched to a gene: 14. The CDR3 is CASRPHDSGASETQYF. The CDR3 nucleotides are TGTGCCAGTAGACCCCATGATAGCGGGGCTAGTGAGACCCAGTACTTC. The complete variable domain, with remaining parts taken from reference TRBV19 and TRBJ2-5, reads DGGITQSPKYLFRKEGQNVTLSCEQNLNHDAMYWYRQDPGQGLRLIYYSQIVNDFQKGDIAEGYSVSREKKESFPLTVTSAQKNPTAFYLCASRPHDSGASETQYFGPGTRLLVL.